The text below deals with one TCR beta chain. This may stem from a read error, because a much larger clone lies one nucleotide away. This sample was taken from a study of blood T cells in healthy people across ages. The CDR3 is made up of 16 amino acids. Unmatched junction bases numbered 10, after V lost 0 bases and J lost 4 bases. Germline V gene lookup returns CDR1 SGDLS and CDR2 YYNGEE. The use of a sample-barcoded 5' primer and a J-beta primer mix characterized a second PCR of roughly 6 to 12 cycles. MiXCR, applied by TCRdb to the 5' RACE reads, yields one record per CDR3 protein. The sample includes 750,000 to 950,000 distinct CDR3 sequences, almost 30% of them seen just once. These same data were also listed under a study on T cells of mothers and their children.

The sample consisted of blood. The clonotype originates from a woman between 35 and 50 years old in good health. The V gene is TRBV9, the J gene TRBJ2-7; 7 bases map to TRBD1. The CDR3 region is CASSVGPGGSGYEQYF. The CDR3, as DNA: TGTGCCAGCAGCGTAGGTCCAGGGGGAAGTGGTTACGAGCAGTACTTC.